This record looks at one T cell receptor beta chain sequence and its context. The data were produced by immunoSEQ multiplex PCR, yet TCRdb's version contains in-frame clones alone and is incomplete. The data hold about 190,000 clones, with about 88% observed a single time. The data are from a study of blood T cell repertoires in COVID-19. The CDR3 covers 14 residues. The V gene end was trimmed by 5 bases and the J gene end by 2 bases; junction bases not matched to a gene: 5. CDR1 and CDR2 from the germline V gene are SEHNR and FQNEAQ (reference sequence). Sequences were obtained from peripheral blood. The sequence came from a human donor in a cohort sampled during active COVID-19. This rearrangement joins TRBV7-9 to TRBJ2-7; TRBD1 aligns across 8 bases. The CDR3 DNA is TGTGCCAGCAGCAAGTGGACAGGGACCTACGAGCAGTACTTC. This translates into CASSKWTGTYEQYF.